One and the same sample provided the 2 T cell receptor beta chains below, sequenced in a study of blood T cells in healthy people across ages. Sample-barcoded 5' priming and a J-beta primer mix drove a second PCR of about 6 to 11 cycles. TCRdb independently ran MiXCR on the 5' RACE reads; one entry per CDR3 protein. The sample lists about 900,000 distinct CDR3 sequences, 62% occurring once. Sample: blood. These receptors originate from a man aged 30 to 39 in good health.

This clonotype was picked up a small number of times. The rearrangement joins TRBV9 to TRBJ2-1; TRBD1 is a possible D gene (6 bases). Germline loops: CDR1 SGDLS, CDR2 YYNGEE. This CDR3 has 14 amino acids. Trimming left V 6 bases short and J 7 bases short, with 17 bases between. CDR3 in DNA: TGTGCCAGCACTCGATTGGACAGCATAAATGAGCAGTTCTTC. This codes for CASTRLDSINEQFF.

This clonotype has just a few counts. This rearrangement joins TRBV12-3 or TRBV12-4 to TRBJ2-4, with a tentative D call TRBD1 (5 bases). Judging by the DNA end, TRBJ2-7 fits better; the J call may be wrong. The CDR3 consists of 13 residues. In DNA, the CDR3 is TGTGCCAGCAGTTTGCCAGGGTTCTCCGAGCAGTACTTC. Its translation is CASSLPGFSEQYF.